This TCR beta chain originates from a study of shared clonotypes between healthy human individuals. Sequencing used immunoSEQ multiplex PCR; TCRdb keeps in-frame clones, though not all of them. The sample holds just over 2,000,000 clones, 85% to 95% seen once. Trimming took 4 bases from V and 2 from J; bases not matched to a gene: 5. Per the germline V gene, CDR1 is SGDLS and CDR2 is YYNGEE. This CDR3 has 15 amino acids. Broader study findings: The study found about 4.6% of naive CD4 clonotypes shared across a handful of donors.

About this clone: Its specificity is unknown.

The genes are TRBV9 and TRBJ2-1, with 8 bases fitting TRBD2. Specimen: naive CD4+ T cells sorted from blood. Subset here: CD45RA+ positively selected. The receptor comes from a man aged 18 to 30 in good health. Here the CDR3 DNA reads TGTGCCAGCAGCCCTCTAGCGGGTCCCTACAATGAGCAGTTCTTC. Encoded protein: CASSPLAGPYNEQFF.